Listed below are T cell receptor beta chains from one sample, sequenced in a study of cytomegalovirus exposure and HLA in healthy donors. Profiling relied on immunoSEQ multiplex PCR, and the TCRdb table lists in-frame clones only, not all of them. Of under 200,000 clones in the sample, approximately 67% were seen once. The sample comprised PBMCs. These receptors originate from a woman under 30 in good health and CMV-seropositive. CDR3s include the opening cysteine and the closing phenylalanine or tryptophan. D genes are given only for firm matches. Clone size is stated in some rows and not others, as once, few, many or a class when expanded.

j_gene | abundance | v_gene | d_gene | CDR3aa | CDR3nt
TRBJ1-6 | NA | TRBV5-1 | TRBD1 | CASSAGDRGFDSPLHF | TGCGCCAGCAGCGCCGGGGACAGGGGGTTTGATTCACCCCTCCACTTT
TRBJ2-5 | NA | TRBV7-2 | TRBD1 | CASSSGTVTGWAQYF | TGTGCCAGCAGCTCAGGGACCGTGACAGGGTGGGCCCAGTACTTC
TRBJ2-7 | NA | TRBV2 | TRBD1 | CASSEAGAGTGGVEQYF | TGTGCCAGCAGTGAAGCAGGAGCCGGGACAGGGGGTGTTGAGCAGTACTTC
TRBJ1-2 | NA | TRBV28 | NA | CASSLEAWGDGYTF | TGTGCCAGCAGCCTTGAGGCATGGGGCGATGGCTACACCTTC
TRBJ1-6 | NA | TRBV4-3 | TRBD1 | CASSQALPGQGITYNSPLHF | TGCGCCAGCAGCCAAGCTTTGCCGGGACAGGGGATAACCTATAATTCACCCCTCCACTTT
TRBJ1-2 | NA | TRBV6-1 | NA | CASSREDRVSYGYTF | TGTGCCAGCAGTAGAGAGGACAGAGTTAGCTATGGCTACACCTTC
TRBJ1-2 | NA | TRBV6-5 | TRBD1 | CASSYLTGAEGYTF | TGTGCCAGCAGTTACCTTACAGGGGCGGAGGGCTACACCTTC
TRBJ2-3 | NA | TRBV29-1 | TRBD2 | CSVESGAVSTDTQYF | TGCAGCGTTGAAAGCGGGGCGGTAAGCACAGATACGCAGTATTTT
TRBJ1-1 | few | TRBV18 | TRBD1 | CASSPLRGDSEAFF | TGTGCCAGCTCACCACTAAGGGGGGACAGCGAAGCTTTCTTT
TRBJ2-7 | NA | TRBV6-6 | NA | CASSLNPVRGRREQYF | TGTGCCAGCAGTCTCAACCCCGTCAGGGGCCGCCGGGAGCAGTACTTC
TRBJ2-1 | NA | TRBV7-2 | TRBD2 | CASSLVLSGGAVRFF | TGTGCCAGCAGCTTAGTTCTTAGCGGGGGGGCGGTTCGATTCTTC
TRBJ2-2 | NA | TRBV6-5 | NA | CASSYTPQGDTGELFF | TGTGCCAGCAGTTACACACCCCAGGGTGACACCGGGGAGCTGTTTTTT
TRBJ1-4 | NA | TRBV9 | TRBD1 | CASSYMDRTELFF | TGTGCCAGCAGCTACATGGACAGGACAGAACTGTTTTTT
TRBJ1-1 | NA | TRBV5-5 | TRBD1 | CASSSITGTGGGGTEAFF | TGTGCCAGCAGCTCAATTACCGGGACAGGGGGCGGGGGGACTGAAGCTTTCTTT
TRBJ1-6 | NA | TRBV19 | NA | CASSSGYTNSPLHF | TGTGCCAGTAGTAGCGGGTATACTAATTCACCCCTCCACTTT
TRBJ1-5 | NA | TRBV4-2 | NA | CASSQDLYQPQHF | TGTGCCAGCAGCCAAGATCTTTATCAGCCCCAGCATTTT
TRBJ1-5 | NA | TRBV18 | NA | CASSPPWEGGNQPQHF | TGTGCCAGCTCACCACCATGGGAGGGGGGCAATCAGCCCCAGCATTTT
TRBJ2-4 | NA | TRBV6-9 | NA | CASTPNGGELAKNIQYF | TGTGCCAGCACCCCCAACGGGGGAGAACTAGCCAAAAACATTCAGTACTTC
TRBJ1-5 | once | TRBV14 | NA | CASSQVLGAYNQPQHF | TGTGCCAGCAGCCAAGTTTTAGGAGCCTACAATCAGCCCCAGCATTTT
TRBJ2-7 | NA | TRBV7-6 | TRBD1 | CASSTAGTGYEQYF | TGTGCCAGCAGCACAGCCGGGACAGGCTACGAGCAGTACTTC
TRBJ1-1 | few | TRBV27 | TRBD1 | CASRVLYQDRGLTMNTEAFF | TGTGCCAGCAGAGTTTTATACCAGGACAGGGGGTTGACTATGAACACTGAAGCTTTCTTT
TRBJ2-3 | NA | TRBV9 | NA | CASSVASSTTDTQYF | TGTGCCAGCAGCGTAGCTAGTAGTACCACAGATACGCAGTATTTT
TRBJ1-2 | NA | TRBV2 | NA | CASSVRGDYGYTF | TGTGCCAGCAGTGTTAGAGGTGACTATGGCTACACCTTC
TRBJ2-2 | NA | TRBV28 | TRBD2 | CASSWGGTGELFF | TGTGCCAGCAGTTGGGGGGGAACCGGGGAGCTGTTTTTT
TRBJ2-2 | NA | TRBV6-1 | NA | CASSVQGYTGELFF | TGTGCCAGCAGTGTACAGGGATACACCGGGGAGCTGTTTTTT
TRBJ1-2 | few | TRBV10-3 | NA | CAISESGRPSGGYTF | TGTGCCATCAGTGAGTCGGGGCGCCCGTCTGGAGGCTACACCTTC
TRBJ2-3 | few | TRBV27 | TRBD2 | CASSPLTSGGTTDTQYF | TGTGCCAGCAGTCCCCTGACTAGCGGGGGGACCACAGATACGCAGTATTTT
TRBJ2-2 | NA | TRBV21-1 | NA | CASSKRGRSDTGELFF | TGTGCCAGCAGCAAAAGGGGGCGATCGGACACCGGGGAGCTGTTTTTT
TRBJ2-3 | NA | TRBV14 | TRBD2 | CASSPSAGGTDTQYF | TGTGCCAGCAGCCCCTCTGCGGGGGGGACAGATACGCAGTATTTT
TRBJ2-7 | few | TRBV2 | TRBD2 | CASSQGLAATSSYEQYF | TGTGCCAGCAGTCAGGGACTAGCGGCAACTTCATCCTACGAGCAGTACTTC
TRBJ2-5 | NA | TRBV6-1 | TRBD2 | CASSDLAGGQETQYF | TGTGCCAGCAGTGACCTAGCGGGGGGGCAGGAGACCCAGTACTTC
TRBJ2-7 | NA | TRBV28 | TRBD1 | CASSSPGTGLYEQYF | TGTGCCAGCAGTTCCCCCGGGACAGGGCTCTACGAGCAGTACTTC
TRBJ2-3 | once | TRBV11-3 | NA | CASSSPPGGGPTDTQYF | TGTGCCAGCAGTTCCCCCCCTGGCGGGGGCCCCACAGATACGCAGTATTTT
TRBJ2-7 | once | TRBV13 | TRBD1 | CASSPHPGTGDYYEQYF | TGTGCCAGCAGCCCCCACCCCGGGACAGGGGACTACTACGAGCAGTACTTC
TRBJ1-2 | NA | TRBV6-4 | NA | CASRGSGLYGYTF | TGTGCCAGCAGAGGCAGCGGGCTCTATGGCTACACCTTC
TRBJ2-2 | NA | TRBV2 | NA | CASISSGELFF | TGTGCCAGCATCTCGTCCGGGGAGCTGTTTTTT
TRBJ2-1 | once | TRBV27 | NA | CASSWKPGIEQFF | TGTGCCAGCAGTTGGAAACCAGGGATTGAGCAGTTCTTC
TRBJ1-1 | few | TRBV19 | NA | CASSIAGWGNTEAFF | TGTGCCAGTAGTATAGCAGGGTGGGGGAACACTGAAGCTTTCTTT
TRBJ1-2 | NA | TRBV18 | NA | CASSLYGQSAGYTF | TGTGCCAGCTCACTTTATGGACAGTCGGCGGGCTACACCTTC
TRBJ2-1 | few | TRBV27 | NA | CASRADLSYNEQFF | TGTGCCAGCAGAGCGGACCTCTCCTACAATGAGCAGTTCTTC
TRBJ2-3 | NA | TRBV4-1 | NA | CASSPQGGLGSGTDTQYF | TGCGCCAGCAGCCCCCAGGGGGGACTAGGAAGTGGGACAGATACGCAGTATTTT
TRBJ1-1 | NA | TRBV6-5 | NA | CASSPSGVTEAFF | TGTGCCAGCAGTCCCTCGGGGGTAACTGAAGCTTTCTTT
TRBJ2-1 | NA | TRBV27 | NA | CASSYKQGYEQFF | TGTGCCAGCAGTTACAAACAGGGCTATGAGCAGTTCTTC
TRBJ2-1 | NA | TRBV6-5 | NA | CASRERAGPHNEQFF | TGTGCCAGCAGGGAACGGGCGGGACCCCACAATGAGCAGTTCTTC
TRBJ1-2 | NA | TRBV4-1 | NA | CASSQDLRRSYGYTF | TGCGCCAGCAGCCAAGATCTGAGAAGAAGCTATGGCTACACCTTC
TRBJ1-4 | few | TRBV7-9 | TRBD1 | CASSDGMGRGPINMKRLFF | TGTGCCAGCAGCGACGGGATGGGCAGGGGGCCTATTAATATGAAAAGACTGTTTTTT
TRBJ1-2 | NA | TRBV2 | TRBD1 | CASRGQYYGYTF | TGTGCCAGCAGGGGACAGTACTATGGCTACACCTTC
TRBJ2-2 | few | TRBV28 | NA | CASSLFAGVTGELFF | TGTGCCAGCAGTTTATTCGCAGGGGTGACCGGGGAGCTGTTTTTT
TRBJ2-7 | NA | TRBV27 | TRBD1 | CASSLSPGQGEQYF | TGTGCCAGCAGTTTATCCCCAGGACAGGGAGAGCAGTACTTC
TRBJ2-3 | NA | TRBV18 | NA | CASSPLQATDTQYF | TGTGCCAGCTCACCACTGCAAGCAACAGATACGCAGTATTTT
TRBJ2-7 | few | TRBV7-2 | TRBD2 | CASSLRSSSGGAHEQYF | TGTGCCAGCAGCTTAAGAAGCTCCAGCGGGGGGGCCCACGAGCAGTACTTC
TRBJ2-7 | NA | TRBV5-6 | NA | CASSLGGSSYEQYF | TGTGCCAGCAGCTTGGGTGGGAGCTCCTACGAGCAGTACTTC
TRBJ1-6 | NA | TRBV5-1 | TRBD1 | CASSLAGGNSPLHF | TGCGCCAGCAGCTTAGCAGGGGGTAATTCACCCCTCCACTTT
TRBJ2-3 | few | TRBV5-1 | NA | CASSTGNPTDTQYF | TGCGCCAGCAGCACAGGGAACCCCACAGATACGCAGTATTTT
TRBJ1-2 | NA | TRBV6-5 | NA | CASSYGGGDYGYTF | TGTGCCAGCAGTTACGGCGGGGGAGACTATGGCTACACCTTC
TRBJ1-6 | few | TRBV30 | NA | CAWDRYNSPLHF | TGTGCCTGGGACAGATATAATTCACCCCTCCACTTT
TRBJ2-7 | NA | TRBV27 | NA | CASMPQGFYEQYF | TGTGCCAGCATGCCACAGGGTTTCTACGAGCAGTACTTC
TRBJ2-7 | NA | TRBV7-8 | TRBD2 | CASSHGSYETSGGPPTYEQYF | TGTGCCAGCAGCCATGGCTCATATGAGACTAGCGGGGGTCCACCAACCTACGAGCAGTACTTC